The 12 T cell receptor beta chains in this list originate from one sample, sequenced in a study of cytomegalovirus exposure and HLA in healthy donors. 13 Jbeta primers and 60 Vbeta primers were used for the PCR. Clones were sequenced by immunoSEQ multiplex PCR, and TCRdb holds only the in-frame ones, with some missing. The data show some 130,000 clones, with around 77% seen just once and 2% to 2.5% held by the top ten. Sequenced sample: PBMCs. The receptor source for this set is a young man in good health and CMV-seronegative.

Only a few counts were recorded for this clone. V is TRBV9 and J is TRBJ2-2, with 16 bases aligning to TRBD2. The CDR3 contains 18 residues. The V gene end was trimmed by 2 bases and the J gene end by 6 bases; junction bases not matched to a gene: 7. Germline CDR1 SGDLS, CDR2 YYNGEE. CDR3 bases: TGTGCCAGCAGCGTGGGACTAGCGGGAGGGCCAAGTCCCGGGGAGCTGTTTTTT. Encoded protein: CASSVGLAGGPSPGELFF. Combining the CDR3 with reference TRBV9 and TRBJ2-2 gives the whole variable domain DSGVTQTPKHLITATGQRVTLRCSPRSGDLSVYWYQQSLDQGLQFLIQYYNGEERAKGNILERFSAQQFPDLHSELNLSSLELGDSALYFCASSVGLAGGPSPGELFFGEGSRLTVL.

The chain carries TRBV9 and TRBJ2-4; D gene uncertain. The CDR3 covers 15 residues. Trimming cost V 0 bases and J 0 bases, with 7 bases left between them. Germline V CDR1 and CDR2: SGDLS, YYNGEE. The CDR3 reads CASSVDSAAKNIQYF. CDR3 nucleotide sequence: TGTGCCAGCAGCGTAGATAGTGCAGCCAAAAACATTCAGTACTTC.

CDR3 sequence (DNA): TGTGCCAGCAGTGTCAACCTCGTGTTCCCTAGCGGGGCTCTAGCCAAAAACATTCAGTACTTC. This translates into CASSVNLVFPSGALAKNIQYF. The chain employs TRBV2 and TRBJ2-4, with 9 bases that match TRBD2. Germline V gene lookup returns CDR1 SNHLY and CDR2 FYNNEI. J lost 0 bases, V lost 4 bases, and 19 bases had no gene match. This CDR3 is 21 amino acids long.

The chain employs TRBV10-3 and TRBJ1-2; D ambiguous. Germline CDR1 and CDR2: ENHRY and SYGVKD. The V gene lost 3 bases and the J gene lost 2 bases, with 4 bases spanning the gap. The length of the CDR3 is 12 residues. CDR3 DNA sequence: TGTGCCATCAGTGACACAAACTATGGCTACACCTTC. This sequence encodes CAISDTNYGYTF.

V usage is TRBV5-1 and J usage is TRBJ2-5, with 10 bases matching TRBD2. Germline trimming cut 2 bases from V and 5 bases from J; bases unmatched to any gene: 0. Germline CDR1 SGHRS, CDR2 YFSETQ. This CDR3 region has 13 residues. The CDR3 nucleotides read TGCGCCAGCAGCTTAGCGGGAGGGGAGACCCAGTACTTC. This sequence encodes CASSLAGGETQYF.

V is TRBV5-4 and J is TRBJ1-1; D unclear. CDR3 length: 15 amino acids. Trimming left V 2 bases short and J 1 base short, with 12 bases between. The germline gives CDR1 SGHNT, CDR2 YYREEE (reference sequence). CDR3 region: CASSFRQPGNTEAFF. The CDR3, as DNA: TGTGCCAGCAGCTTCCGCCAGCCAGGGAACACTGAAGCTTTCTTT.

V and J are TRBV2 and TRBJ2-5, with TRBD2 matching over 12 bases. There are 15 residues in the CDR3. Germline CDR1 and CDR2: SNHLY and FYNNEI. The trim removed 6 bases at V and 5 bases at J, leaving 7 bases unmatched. The CDR3 is CASREGLAGFETQYF. The CDR3 DNA is TGTGCCAGCAGGGAGGGACTAGCGGGCTTTGAGACCCAGTACTTC.

This clone was seen once. This CDR3 is CASSLEGDTYEQYF. CDR3 nucleotides: TGTGCCAGCAGCTTGGAGGGGGATACCTACGAGCAGTACTTC. V and J are TRBV5-5 and TRBJ2-7; D might be TRBD1 (6 bases). This CDR3 comprises 14 residues. Per germline, CDR1 SGHKS and CDR2 YYEKEE (reference sequence). V was shortened by 0 bases and J by 2 bases, with 9 bases between the two germline ends.

This clone was picked up a small number of times. The genes are TRBV7-9 and TRBJ2-1; TRBD2 matches at 9 bases. This CDR3 contains 12 residues. The V and J ends lost 11 bases and 4 bases, in that order; junction bases with no gene match: 3. Germline CDR1 SEHNR, CDR2 FQNEAQ (reference sequence). The CDR3 loop reads CALSGGYNEQFF. In DNA, the CDR3 is TGTGCCTTAAGCGGGGGGTACAATGAGCAGTTCTTC. Complete variable domain (other parts from reference TRBV7-9 and TRBJ2-1): DTGVSQNPRHKITKRGQNVTFRCDPISEHNRLYWYRQTLGQGPEFLTYFQNEAQLEKSRLLSDRFSAERPKGSFSTLEIQRTEQGDSAMYLCALSGGYNEQFFGPGTRLTVL.

This clone was seen only a few times. V is TRBV13 and J is TRBJ2-3; the D is unclear. Deletions cut 3 bases from V and 4 bases from J, with 8 bases between. Germline V lookup: CDR1 PRHDT, CDR2 FYEKMQ (reference sequence). The length of the CDR3 is 13 residues. The CDR3 region has the DNA TGTGCCAGCAGCTTCACGAGTGCAGATACGCAGTATTTT. Translated: CASSFTSADTQYF.

This clone occurred once. The J gene is TRBJ1-1, the V gene TRBV2, with a possible D match to TRBD1 (6 bases). Germline lookup yields CDR1 SNHLY and CDR2 FYNNEI. Trimming removed 6 bases from V and 1 base from J, with 12 bases in between. The CDR3 covers 14 residues. As DNA, the CDR3 is TGTGCCAGCAGCCCTGGGGGCGGGAACACTGAAGCTTTCTTT. Its translation: CASSPGGGNTEAFF.

CDR3 residues: CASSRPHATGPGFQETQYF. CDR3 bases: TGCGCCAGCAGCCGACCCCACGCGACAGGGCCGGGCTTCCAAGAGACCCAGTACTTC. This rearrangement joins TRBV4-1 to TRBJ2-5; 7 positions match TRBD1. Germline assignment: CDR1 MGHRA and CDR2 YSYEKL. The V segment lost 4 bases and the J segment 1 base; nucleotides outside the gene matches: 18. The CDR3 is 19 residues long.